This entry features one TCR beta chain sequence. It has no known antigen specificity. Per-base qualities were not stored, and no clone one base away is much larger. This sample is drawn from a study of blood T cell repertoires in COVID-19 (dated by TCRdb to 2018 to 2021). For the wider study: Samples from collaborators originated in the United States, Italy and Spain and spanned both the acute and convalescent phases of COVID-19. The prospective study material was composed of cDNA or gDNA derived from T cells, B-cell-depleted T cells, or PBMCs. Sample metadata almost always included a de-identified subject ID, COVID-19 status, age in years and sex. Subjects who had been exposed to COVID-19, were actively infected with it, or had recovered from it provided the deeply sampled blood TCRbeta repertoires that made up the dataset. The repertoires were released in a freely available public database intended as a resource for research on the immune response to SARS-CoV-2. Samples came from the ongoing ImmuneRACE study (first 160 participants) plus 1,254 subjects from 6 global collaborators. Where HLA class I and class II types were available, the types were taken from metadata supplied by the sample provider, not from assay-based typing.

TCRbeta CDR3 regions were amplified from genomic DNA using the immunoSEQ Assay, a bias-controlled multiplex PCR. The original pipeline was this. Within the assay, amplification of reference gene primers was used to estimate how many nucleated cells each sample contained. Sequence reads were collapsed and filtered to measure the absolute abundance of every unique TCRbeta CDR3 rearrangement. Productive Simpson clonality was computed per sample as the square root of Simpson's diversity index over productive rearrangements. Entries here come from immuneACCESS through TCRdb and include only in-frame sequences with V and J called. Some clones fail to appear in such tables; in the studies checked, an unresolved V gene covers under half of the shortfall, and the cause of the remainder is unknown. V and J calls and clone size are those listed in that table; D and trimming were worked out from the DNA. The sample includes 300,000 to 400,000 clones, with roughly nine tenths observed a single time. In total, the top ten clones hold 4.5% to 6.5% of the sample.

General conclusions and limits of the study: The quantity of clinical and demographic metadata differed by source and by participant and was supplied without curation.

Participants in the prospective study were aged roughly 18 to 90 years, lived in more than 20 United States geographic areas, and enrolled through a virtual design. Cohort assignment in the prospective study relied on participant-reported clinical history from a screening survey and a study questionnaire. Recovered participants in ImmuneRACE Cohort 3 were defined as having two consecutive negative NP/OP PCR tests, clearance from a healthcare professional, or resolution of symptoms. Each participant in the prospective study had whole blood, serum and a nasopharyngeal or oropharyngeal swab collected by mobile phlebotomists. Additional blood draws and questionnaires over an approximately 2-month period could optionally be provided by prospective study participants. Prospective study blood samples were shipped either frozen or at room temperature before DNA extraction. Trimming takes 4 bases off V and 8 bases off J; junction bases not matched to a gene: 11. From the cysteine through the phenylalanine, the CDR3 covers 16 amino acids. The retained sequence is limited to the CDR3, 48 bases, with the frame set at the first base. Via the germline V gene, CDR1 is SGHRS and CDR2 YFSETQ.

In this chain, TRBV5-1 is recombined with TRBJ1-6, with 8 junctional bases fitting TRBD1. The receptor was derived from a man in his sixties who had recovered from COVID-19. Sample: PBMCs or T cells enriched from blood (not recorded which). The CDR3 amino acid sequence is: CASSPGHGQGDSPLHF. At the DNA level, the sequence is TGCGCCAGCAGCCCCGGACACGGACAGGGTGATTCACCCCTCCACTTT.